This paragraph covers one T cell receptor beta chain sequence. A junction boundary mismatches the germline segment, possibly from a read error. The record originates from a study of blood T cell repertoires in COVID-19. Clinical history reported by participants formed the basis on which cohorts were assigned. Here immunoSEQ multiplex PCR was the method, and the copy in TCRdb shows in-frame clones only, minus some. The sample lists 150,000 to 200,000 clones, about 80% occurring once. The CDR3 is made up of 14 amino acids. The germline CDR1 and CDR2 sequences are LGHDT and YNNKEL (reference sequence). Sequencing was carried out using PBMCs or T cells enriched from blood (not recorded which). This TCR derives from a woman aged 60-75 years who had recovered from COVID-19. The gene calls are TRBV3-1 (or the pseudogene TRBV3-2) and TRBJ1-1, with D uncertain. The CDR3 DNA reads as TGTGCCAGCAGGCAAGGCTATATGAACACTGAAGCTTTCTTT. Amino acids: CASRQGYMNTEAFF.